The 17 T cell receptor beta chains below come from one sample, sequenced in a study of graft-versus-host responses after intestinal transplantation. Graft samples were processed, releasing intraepithelial and lamina propria lymphocytes. Generated by immunoSEQ multiplex PCR, the TCRdb table keeps only in-frame clones and is missing some. The sample lists around 15,000 clones; 80% were seen once. The sequences come from ileum tissue, collected 95 to 110 days after intestinal transplant. These receptors all stem from a human patient who received an intestinal transplant, so some T cells may come from the graft donor.

This clone was seen a few times. CDR3 bases: TGTGCTAGCGGTACTGGGGCCAACGTCCTGACTTTC. Protein: CASGTGANVLTF. V is TRBV27 and J is TRBJ2-6; a weak D match, TRBD2 (6 bases). In germline, CDR1 is MNHEY, CDR2 SMNVEV (reference sequence). This CDR3 spans 12 amino acids.

The chain uses TRBV19 and TRBJ2-1, with 16 bases identical to TRBD2. This CDR3 is 19 amino acids long. The V gene end was trimmed by 3 bases and the J gene end by 6 bases; junction bases not matched to a gene: 11. Germline CDR1 LNHDA, CDR2 SQIVND (reference sequence). Here the CDR3 reads CASSITGTSGRASGNEQFF. The DNA for the CDR3 is TGTGCCAGTAGTATTACCGGGACTAGCGGGAGGGCCTCCGGCAATGAGCAGTTCTTC.

V usage is TRBV28 and J usage is TRBJ1-1, with 10 bases lining up with TRBD1. There are 14 residues in the CDR3. Trimming cost V 4 bases and J 3 bases; bases outside gene matches: 2. Germline V gene sequence: CDR1 MDHEN, CDR2 SYDVKM. Here the CDR3 DNA reads TGTGCCAGCAGTTCCGGACAGGGGGACACTGAAGCTTTCTTT. It specifies CASSSGQGDTEAFF.

This chain joins TRBV7-3 and TRBJ1-6; 7 nucleotides align to TRBD1. The trim removed 0 bases at V and 10 bases at J, leaving 6 bases unmatched. The CDR3 runs 15 residues. Germline-derived CDR1 and CDR2 are SGHTA and FQGTGA. CDR3 DNA: TGTGCCAGCAGCTTAACACAGGGGATAAAGTCACCCCTCCACTTT. Its translation is CASSLTQGIKSPLHF.

The chain is built from TRBV15 and TRBJ1-5; 7 nucleotides agree with TRBD1. J was trimmed by 6 bases and V by 3 bases; bases with no gene match: 5. This CDR3 is 14 amino acids long. Per the germline V gene, CDR1 is LNHNV and CDR2 is YYDKDF (reference sequence). For the CDR3, the DNA is TGTGCCACCAGCAGCAACAGGGGCTTTCAGCCCCAGCATTTT. Its protein product is CATSSNRGFQPQHF.

This clone has only a few counts. The CDR3 DNA reads as TGTGCCATCAGTGAAGGGATCGGAAACACCATATATTTT. It yields the protein CAISEGIGNTIYF. V is TRBV10-3 and J is TRBJ1-3, with unresolved D. Germline CDR1 ENHRY, CDR2 SYGVKD. Trimming shortened V by 3 bases and J by 4 bases, and 7 bases separated the two germline ends. The CDR3 totals 13 residues.

The chain uses TRBV10-3 and TRBJ1-2, with 7 nucleotides matching TRBD1. The CDR3 has 16 amino acids. J gave up 6 bases and V 6 bases, and 16 bases lay outside the gene matches. Germline V gene sequence: CDR1 ENHRY, CDR2 SYGVKD. The CDR3 loop is CAISLSSTGLNHGYTF. For the CDR3, the DNA is TGTGCCATCAGCCTTTCGTCGACAGGGTTAAACCATGGCTACACCTTC.

The V and J genes are TRBV7-3 and TRBJ1-2; D gene uncertain. Germline V gene lookup returns CDR1 SGHTA and CDR2 FQGTGA. The CDR3 loop spans 10 amino acids. V was cut by 2 bases and J by 13 bases, with 8 bases left in between. CDR3 residues: CASSLQMGTF. CDR3 in DNA: TGTGCCAGCAGCTTACAAATGGGCACCTTC.

This clone was counted once. The chain uses TRBV2 and TRBJ2-7; 9 bases are a match to TRBD1. CDR3 length: 13 amino acids. V was pared by 8 bases and J by 5 bases, with 7 bases of the junction left unmatched. Germline assignment: CDR1 SNHLY and CDR2 FYNNEI. CDR3 loop: CASVPGTGHEQYF. CDR3 nucleotide sequence: TGTGCCAGCGTACCCGGGACAGGGCACGAGCAGTACTTC.

Concerning this clone: The junction shows a germline mismatch at one end, possibly a read error. The identical CDR3 is also encoded by other nucleotide sequences in the sample. V usage is TRBV5-1 and J usage is TRBJ1-1, with unresolved D. CDR3 size: 15 residues. Germline loops: CDR1 SGHRS, CDR2 YFSETQ. CDR3 bases: TGCGCCAGCAGCTTAAACAGTCGGAGAAACACGGAAGCTTTCTTT. This encodes CASSLNSRRNTEAFF.

This CDR3 reads CASSLIGDWETEAFF. The CDR3, as DNA: TGTGCCAGCAGCCTCATAGGGGACTGGGAGACTGAAGCTTTCTTT. The chain couples TRBV7-2 to TRBJ1-1, with a possible D match to TRBD1 (5 bases). The V end was cut by 5 bases, the J end by 5 bases, with 18 bases between. CDR1 is SGHTA, CDR2 FQGNSA, per germline. The length of the CDR3 is 15 residues.

The chain has TRBV18 and TRBJ2-5; D uncertain. CDR3 length equals 12 residues. Trimming took off 3 bases at V and 5 bases at J, with 7 bases between the two ends. Germline V gene sequence: CDR1 KGHSH, CDR2 LQKENI. CDR3 bases: TGTGCCAGCTCACCTCAAGAGGAGACCCAGTACTTC. As protein: CASSPQEETQYF.

This chain connects TRBV19 to TRBJ1-4, with no clear D. The CDR3 totals 14 residues. Deletions cut 1 base from V and 6 bases from J, with 9 bases between. Germline V lookup: CDR1 LNHDA, CDR2 SQIVND (reference sequence). The CDR3 DNA reads as TGTGCCAGTAGTATAGCAGGCTGGGATGAAAAACTGTTTTTT. Translated: CASSIAGWDEKLFF. Together with reference TRBV19 and TRBJ1-4, the CDR3 gives the full variable domain: DGGITQSPKYLFRKEGQNVTLSCEQNLNHDAMYWYRQDPGQGLRLIYYSQIVNDFQKGDIAEGYSVSREKKESFPLTVTSAQKNPTAFYLCASSIAGWDEKLFFGSGTQLSVL.

This clone was counted between two and nine times. J is TRBJ1-1 and V is TRBV7-6; 7 bases match TRBD1. CDR1 is SGHVS, CDR2 FNYEAQ, per germline. The CDR3 is made up of 14 amino acids. The trim removed 4 bases at V and 2 bases at J, leaving 4 bases unmatched. The CDR3 spells CASSSGDSNTEAFF. Here the CDR3 DNA reads TGTGCCAGCAGCTCCGGGGACAGTAACACTGAAGCTTTCTTT.

The rearrangement uses TRBV5-4 and TRBJ1-2; 9 nucleotides align to TRBD1. The junction had 7 bases not matched to a gene; V was cut back by 0 bases and J by 4 bases. The CDR3 runs 16 residues. Germline lookup yields CDR1 SGHNT and CDR2 YYREEE (reference sequence). The CDR3 region is CASSLGLGTGPYGYTF. CDR3 DNA sequence: TGTGCCAGCAGCTTGGGGTTGGGGACAGGGCCCTATGGCTACACCTTC.

The DNA for the CDR3 is TGTGCCAGCAGCCAAGATCGGTTTTGGGGGATAGGGTACGAGCAGTACTTC. It yields the protein CASSQDRFWGIGYEQYF. The genes are TRBV4-2 and TRBJ2-7, with D perhaps being TRBD1 or TRBD2 (5 bases each). The length of the CDR3 is 17 residues. Looked up from germline, CDR1 is LGHNA and CDR2 is YNFKEQ. With 0 bases removed from V and 4 bases from J, the gap between germline ends came to 19 bases.

The rearrangement joins TRBV14 to TRBJ2-7; unclear D gene. The V end lost 4 bases, the J end lost 0 bases, and 10 bases lay between the germline ends. The CDR3 length is 14 residues. Germline CDR1 reads SGHDN; CDR2 reads FVKESK. The CDR3 region is CASSLDQRSYEQYF. The CDR3 bases are TGTGCCAGCAGCCTGGACCAGCGCTCCTACGAGCAGTACTTC.